What follows describes a single T cell receptor beta chain. Its antigen remains unknown. This sample stems from a study of Tregs in tolerant kidney transplant recipients. Across the whole study: Antibodies separated recipient from donor cells. Study-level results: Biological reproducibility was not directly addressed, but technical replication error appeared minimal.

TCRdb's table, derived via immunoSEQ multiplex PCR, lists solely in-frame clones and lacks some. The sample includes some 15,000 clones, around 66% of them seen just once. The CDR3 consists of 13 residues. Trimming took 6 bases from V and 0 from J, leaving 9 bases between them. The sequenced sample consisted of Tregs from blood cultured with allogeneic cells. The chain has TRBV23-1 and TRBJ2-7, with D tentatively TRBD1 (6 bases). TRBV23-1 is marked as an open reading frame, function uncertain. The sequence derives from a human donor in good health. The CDR3 sequence: CASRDRNSYEQYF. The CDR3 DNA sequence: TGCGCCAGCAGGGACAGAAACTCCTACGAGCAGTACTTC.